What follows are 21 T cell receptor beta chains derived from one specimen sequenced in a study of T cell clonality in common variable immunodeficiency (dated by TCRdb to about 2015). Receptor libraries were prepared by the immunoSEQ multiplex PCR assay. This is the immuneACCESS table as TCRdb keeps it, with only in-frame sequences that have V and J called. A part of the clones is gone; compared with another copy, unresolved V genes explain less than half, and the rest is unexplained. The sample has approximately 34,000 clones on record, with no singletons. Under 3% of the sample goes to the ten largest clones. Sequenced sample: peripheral blood mononuclear cells. The receptors were gathered from a person aged 18 to 75 in good health.

This clone was counted many times. The read terminates 3 residues before the CDR3 end, so the remaining end is supplied by the germline J gene. The rearrangement joins TRBV5-1 to TRBJ2-1; the D is unclear. Trimming took 3 bases from V and 4 from J, leaving 11 bases between them. Germline V CDR1 and CDR2: SGHRS, YFSETQ. CDR3 length: 14 residues. The sequenced part of the CDR3 DNA is TGCGCCAGCAGCTCCGGCGGTAATTACAATGAG. Translation: CASSSGGNYNE. The entire CDR3 is CASSSGGNYNEQFF.

Many counts were recorded for this clone. The read ends 3 residues before the CDR3 terminus; that terminus is restored from the germline J gene. This chain uses TRBV7-2 with TRBJ2-1, with TRBD2 identical over 9 bases. With 4 bases clipped from V and 4 bases from J, the junction kept 5 bases outside the gene matches. The germline V gene has CDR1 SGHTA and CDR2 FQGNSA. This CDR3 is built from 15 residues. The CDR3 here is CASSSGLAPYNEQFF. CDR3 bases read: TGTGCCAGCAGCTCAGGACTAGCGCCTTACAATGAG. Filled out from reference TRBV7-2 and TRBJ2-1, the complete variable domain reads GAGVSQSPSNKVTEKGKDVELRCDPISGHTALYWYRQSLGQGLEFLIYFQGNSAPDKSGLPSDRFSAERTGGSVSTLTIQRTQQEDSAVYLCASSSGLAPYNEQFFGPGTRLTVL.

This clone was picked up many times. The CDR3 end falls 3 residues outside the read, so it is completed with the germline J gene. The gene calls are TRBV5-1 and TRBJ2-3; D might be TRBD1 (6 bases). V dropped 2 bases and J dropped 2 bases, with 12 bases sitting between them. The CDR3 runs 15 residues. Germline CDR1 is SGHRS and CDR2 is YFSETQ. The CDR3 bases that were read are TGCGCCAGCAGCTTAGGACAGCTACACACAGATACG. This translates into CASSLGQLHTDT. In full, the CDR3 is CASSLGQLHTDTQYF.

This clone was detected many times. The CDR3 end is not reached by the read, which stops 3 residues before it; the germline J gene fills it in. J is TRBJ2-7 and V is TRBV12-3 or TRBV12-4, with D tentatively TRBD1 (5 bases). The CDR3 extends over 14 amino acids. With 2 bases removed from V and 6 bases from J, the gap between germline ends came to 14 bases. The sequenced CDR3 bases are TGTGCCAGCAGTTTAAGTCAGGGTTCACTCGAG. Amino acid sequence: CASSLSQGSLE. In full, the CDR3 reads CASSLSQGSLEQYF.

This clone has at least ten counts. The read ends 3 residues before the CDR3 terminus; that terminus is restored from the germline J gene. The rearrangement links TRBV5-4 to TRBJ2-7; 7 bases fit TRBD2. Germline CDR1 reads SGHNT; CDR2 reads YYREEE (reference sequence). V was pared by 0 bases and J by 2 bases, with 5 bases of the junction left unmatched. CDR3 size: 15 residues. CDR3 bases read: TGTGCCAGCAGCTTGGCCGGGACTACGGCCTACGAG. Protein product: CASSLAGTTAYE. The entire CDR3 reads CASSLAGTTAYEQYF. Full variable domain (remainder filled in from reference TRBV5-4 and TRBJ2-7): ETGVTQSPTHLIKTRGQQVTLRCSSQSGHNTVSWYQQALGQGPQFIFQYYREEENGRGNFPPRFSGLQFPNYSSELNVNALELDDSALYLCASSLAGTTAYEQYFGPGTRLTVT.

This clone was found a few times. Sequencing ends 3 residues short of the CDR3 end; the germline J gene provides the rest. This chain links TRBV5-1 with TRBJ2-5; TRBD2 matches at 10 bases. This CDR3 region has 15 residues. Germline loops: CDR1 SGHRS, CDR2 YFSETQ. After removal of 5 bases from V and 2 bases from J, the junction contained 6 bases not matched to a gene. CDR3: CASRGASGSQETQYF. The DNA read from the CDR3 is TGCGCCAGCAGGGGGGCTAGCGGGAGTCAAGAGACC.

Ten or more counts support this clone. From the germline J gene comes the end of the CDR3, since the read stops 3 residues before it. The chain uses TRBV10-1 and TRBJ2-1; either TRBD1 or TRBD2 may fit D (5 bases each). V was clipped by 4 bases and J by 4 bases, with 14 bases between them. The CDR3 spans 15 residues. Germline CDR1 WNHNN, CDR2 SYGVQD (reference sequence). CDR3 sequence: CASSVSRGGYNEQFF. The DNA read from the CDR3 is TGCGCCAGCAGTGTGTCGAGGGGTGGATACAATGAG.

This clone was detected ten times or more. With the read ending 3 residues before the CDR3 end, the germline J gene is used to fill in that end. V and J are TRBV20-1 and TRBJ2-1; 8 nucleotides agree with TRBD2. The CDR3 loop spans 16 amino acids. CDR1 and CDR2 from the germline V gene are DFQATT and SNEGSKA (reference sequence). Trimming removed 0 bases from V and 2 bases from J; junction bases left unmatched: 6. The CDR3 loop is CSARDDRREAYNEQFF. Incomplete CDR3 DNA: TGCAGTGCTAGAGATGATCGGCGGGAGGCCTACAATGAG.

This clone was observed many times. Read coverage stops 3 residues before the CDR3 terminus; the germline J gene supplies the remainder. J is TRBJ2-4 and V is TRBV20-1, with 15 bases matching TRBD2. The junction had 9 bases not matched to a gene; V was cut back by 6 bases and J by 0 bases. The CDR3 is 18 amino acids. The germline V gene has CDR1 DFQATT and CDR2 SNEGSKA (reference sequence). The CDR3 reads CSARSGLAGGLAKNIQYF. The part of the CDR3 DNA that was read is TGCAGTGCCCGCTCGGGACTAGCGGGGGGACTAGCCAAAAACATT.

The sample holds many counts of this clone. The read ends 3 residues shy of where the CDR3 ends; the end is completed using the germline J gene. V gene TRBV5-4 combines with J gene TRBJ2-7; 7 bases are shared with TRBD1. Germline V gives CDR1 SGHNT, CDR2 YYREEE (reference sequence). CDR3 length: 15 residues. V dropped 4 bases and J dropped 3; count of bases not matched to a gene: 10. The chain's CDR3 is CASSPAAGGVYEQYF. The sequenced CDR3 bases are TGTGCCAGCAGCCCTGCCGCAGGGGGAGTCTACGAG.

This clone was counted at least ten times. CDR3 DNA (partial): TGTGCCAGTAGTATCCCCGGGACAGACCCCGGGGAG. Its translation is CASSIPGTDPGE. The whole CDR3 region reads CASSIPGTDPGELFF. The chain carries TRBV19 and TRBJ2-2, with 7 bases lining up with TRBD1. The DNA ends 3 residues before the CDR3 does, and the rest of the CDR3 is filled in from the germline J gene. Germline assignment: CDR1 LNHDA and CDR2 SQIVND (reference sequence). The CDR3 is 15 residues long. V shed 3 bases and J 6 bases; nucleotides not matched to a gene: 7.

This clone was seen at least ten times. The read ends 3 residues before the CDR3 terminus; that terminus is restored from the germline J gene. The rearrangement uses TRBV18 and TRBJ2-7, with 11 bases matching TRBD2. The CDR3 length is 18 residues. V was pared by 3 bases and J by 2 bases, with 12 bases of the junction left unmatched. Germline CDR1 KGHSH, CDR2 LQKENI. The CDR3 protein is CASSPTPLSGRGAYEQYF. The CDR3 DNA, read in part, is TGTGCCAGCTCACCTACTCCCCTTAGCGGGAGGGGGGCCTACGAG. Combining the CDR3 with reference TRBV18 and TRBJ2-7 gives the whole variable domain NAGVMQNPRHLVRRRGQEARLRCSPMKGHSHVYWYRQLPEEGLKFMVYLQKENIIDESGMPKERFSAEFPKEGPSILRIQQVVRGDSAAYFCASSPTPLSGRGAYEQYFGPGTRLTVT.

This clone was seen at least ten times. Read coverage stops 3 residues before the CDR3 terminus; the germline J gene supplies the remainder. The V call is TRBV6-1, the J call TRBJ2-1; D gene unclear. Looked up from germline, CDR1 is MNHNS and CDR2 is SASEGT. The V end lost 4 bases, the J end lost 4 bases, and 14 bases lay between the germline ends. The CDR3 has 15 amino acids. Incomplete CDR3 DNA: TGTGCCAGCAGTGGAAATCTAGAAGGATACAATGAG. Its protein is CASSGNLEGYNE. The whole CDR3 region reads CASSGNLEGYNEQFF.

Ten or more counts support this clone. The read ends 3 residues shy of where the CDR3 ends; the end is completed using the germline J gene. The V and J genes are TRBV20-1 and TRBJ2-2; D is perhaps TRBD1 or TRBD2 (5 bases each). Germline values: CDR1 DFQATT, CDR2 SNEGSKA (reference sequence). This CDR3 is 14 amino acids long. The V end lost 3 bases, the J end lost 2 bases, and 10 bases lay between the germline ends. CDR3 in amino acids: CSASPGSNTGELFF. The CDR3 DNA, read in part, is TGCAGTGCTAGCCCAGGGAGTAACACCGGGGAG.

This clone was picked up many times. The DNA ends 3 residues before the CDR3 does, and the rest of the CDR3 is filled in from the germline J gene. This chain uses TRBV20-1 with TRBJ1-1; TRBD1 agrees at 7 bases. CDR3 length equals 14 residues. Germline values: CDR1 DFQATT, CDR2 SNEGSKA (reference sequence). V shed 5 bases, J shed 3 bases, and the junction held 9 bases outside the gene matches. The covered CDR3 bases are TGCAGTGCTGGAGGCGGGGACAGCGACACTGAA. This sequence encodes CSAGGGDSDTE. The complete CDR3 sequence is CSAGGGDSDTEAFF.

There are many counts of this clone. The CDR3 is cut off 3 residues early in the read; its end comes from the germline J gene. The chain joins TRBV14 to TRBJ1-2; possible D gene TRBD1, 6 bases. The CDR3 covers 15 residues. Per germline, CDR1 SGHDN and CDR2 FVKESK. The covered CDR3 bases are TGTGCCAGCAGCCCTCAACAGGGTATCCTTTCGGGC. Amino acid sequence: CASSPQQGILSG. The whole CDR3 region reads CASSPQQGILSGYTF.

There are many counts of this clone. The read stops 3 residues short of the end of the CDR3; the missing end is completed from the germline J gene. The chain combines TRBV11-3 with TRBJ2-2; D is unresolved. The CDR3 runs 12 residues. Trimming stripped 8 bases from V and 3 bases from J, with 7 bases between. CDR1 SGHNT and CDR2 YENEEA come from the germline V gene. Partial CDR3 DNA: TGTGCCAGCGGCCGGGACACCGGGGAG. It yields the protein CASGRDTGE. The whole CDR3 is CASGRDTGELFF. The whole variable domain, remainder taken from reference TRBV11-3 and TRBJ2-2, is EAGVVQSPRYKIIEKKQPVAFWCNPISGHNTLYWYLQNLGQGPELLIRYENEEAVDDSQLPKDRFSAERLKGVDSTLKIQPAELGDSAVYLCASGRDTGELFFGEGSRLTVL.

This clone was recorded at least ten times. From the germline J gene comes the end of the CDR3, since the read stops 3 residues before it. This chain connects TRBV12-3 or TRBV12-4 to TRBJ2-3; possible D gene TRBD1, 7 bases. V was clipped by 1 base and J by 1 base, with 12 bases between them. The CDR3 length is 16 residues. CDR3: CASSLEEGARTDTQYF. CDR3 DNA (partial): TGTGCCAGCAGTTTAGAGGAGGGGGCGCGCACAGATACG.

This clone was observed at least ten times. The read falls 3 residues short of the CDR3 end, and the missing part is taken from the germline J gene. The V call is TRBV28, the J call TRBJ2-1, with D possibly being TRBD2 (6 bases). CDR1 and CDR2 from the germline V gene are MDHEN and SYDVKM. Trimming pared 9 bases from V and 1 base from J, leaving 10 bases between. CDR3 length: 13 amino acids. The CDR3 sequence is CASRSGSYNEQFF. The sequenced part of the CDR3 DNA is TGTGCCAGTCGTAGCGGTTCCTACAATGAG.

There are many counts of this clone. From the germline J gene comes the end of the CDR3, since the read stops 3 residues before it. The chain is built from TRBV30 and TRBJ2-1, with D tentatively TRBD2 (5 bases). Between the trimmed V and J ends, which lost 5 bases and 0 bases, there was a span of 8 bases. The CDR3 consists of 13 residues. In germline, CDR1 is GTSNPN, CDR2 SVGIG (reference sequence). Here the CDR3 reads CAWAGVSYNEQFF. The covered CDR3 bases are TGTGCCTGGGCCGGGGTCTCCTACAATGAG.

In this sample, this clone turned up many times. The CDR3 is cut off 3 residues early in the read; its end comes from the germline J gene. The gene calls are TRBV12-5 and TRBJ2-5; D may be TRBD2 (6 bases). The V gene's germline CDR1 is LGHNT and CDR2 FRNRAP. The V and J ends lost 4 bases and 7 bases respectively, with 16 bases between them. This CDR3 spans 14 amino acids. The part of the CDR3 DNA that was read is TGTGCTAGTGGTTCCCTCGGGGGTTCCGGGACC. Its protein is CASGSLGGSGT. The CDR3, in full, reads CASGSLGGSGTQYF.